Sequencing of this T cell receptor (beta chain) was carried out in a study of cytomegalovirus exposure and HLA in healthy donors. General study results and limits: The authors later linked a missense DCLRE1C variant to TCR beta V- and J-gene trimming.

This clone has just one count. Its matching antigen is unknown. The CDR3 runs 17 residues. J lost 0 bases, V lost 0 bases, and 6 bases had no gene match. In germline, CDR1 is SGHNT, CDR2 YYREEE (reference sequence). PCR primers comprised 60 Vbeta and 13 Jbeta primers. Method: immunoSEQ multiplex PCR; TCRdb's copy keeps in-frame clones and lacks some. The data contain about 89,000 clones, under 80% of them singletons. This receptor was obtained from a man aged 25-45 years in good health and CMV-seropositive. Source material: PBMCs. The genes are TRBV5-4 and TRBJ2-1; TRBD2 matches 7 bases. CDR3 nucleotides: TGTGCCAGCAGCTTGGGGGGGGGACTTAGCTCCTACAATGAGCAGTTCTTC. Protein sequence: CASSLGGGLSSYNEQFF.